These 24 T cell receptor beta chains share one sample of origin, sequenced in a study of Graves' ophthalmopathy and Graves' hyperthyroidism. Investigators amplified TCR beta CDR3 regions from RNA transcripts. The authors performed first-round RT-PCR with HTBI primers and then a second-round multiplex PCR. TCRdb redid the calling of the multiplex PCR reads with MiXCR, one entry per CDR3 protein. The sample has roughly 1.1 million distinct CDR3 sequences, about 40% seen once. Sample: peripheral blood or thyroid tissue (not recorded which). Receptors were obtained from an adult man with Graves' hyperthyroidism.

This clonotype was picked up many times. The V call is TRBV7-2, the J call TRBJ1-5, with D unclear. This CDR3 region has 15 residues. V shed 1 base and J shed 3 bases, with 10 bases lying between them. The germline V gene encodes CDR1 SGHTA and CDR2 FQGNSA. The CDR3 sequence: CASSLGGFHNQPQHF. The DNA of the CDR3 is TGTGCCAGCAGCTTAGGCGGGTTCCACAATCAGCCCCAGCATTTT.

V and J are TRBV27 and TRBJ1-6; D gene uncertain. This CDR3 has 12 residues. V lost 4 bases and J lost 8, with 6 bases in between. Germline CDR1 MNHEY, CDR2 SMNVEV (reference sequence). The CDR3 coding sequence is TGTGCCAGCAGTTACCCGGATTCACCCCTCCACTTT. Translated: CASSYPDSPLHF.

This chain joins TRBV9 and TRBJ1-3; no firm D call. The germline V gene has CDR1 SGDLS and CDR2 YYNGEE. This CDR3 has 12 amino acids. The germline V and J ends were trimmed by 2 bases and 13 bases, with 13 bases remaining between them. The CDR3 DNA follows: TGTGCCAGCAGCGTCGGACGGGAGCCAATATATTTT. This translates into CASSVGREPIYF.

The sample holds many counts of this clonotype. The chain employs TRBV29-1 and TRBJ2-7; possible D gene TRBD2, 5 bases. The V gene lost 7 bases and the J gene lost 2 bases, with 24 bases spanning the gap. The germline V gene encodes CDR1 SQVTM and CDR2 ANQGSEA. The CDR3 extends over 16 amino acids. The CDR3 region is CSASTTASTWTYEQYF. The CDR3 coding sequence is TGCAGCGCGTCGACTACTGCTTCGACCTGGACCTACGAGCAGTACTTC.

This clonotype was detected many times. V gene TRBV20-1 combines with J gene TRBJ1-1; D call uncertain. V lost 6 bases and J lost 4, with 6 bases in between. The CDR3 runs to 10 residues. Germline V gives CDR1 DFQATT, CDR2 SNEGSKA (reference sequence). The chain's CDR3 is CSAPRTEAFF. CDR3 sequence (DNA): TGCAGTGCCCCTCGCACTGAAGCTTTCTTT.

The J gene is TRBJ2-7, the V gene TRBV18; TRBD2 is a possible D gene (6 bases). Per the germline V gene, CDR1 is KGHSH and CDR2 is LQKENI. The CDR3 is 14 amino acids. V lost 2 bases and J lost 7, with 15 bases in between. DNA of the CDR3: TGTGCCAGCTCACCAGGGATGGATGCGGGAGAGCAGTACTTC. Amino acids: CASSPGMDAGEQYF.

This clonotype was detected a few times. The chain carries TRBV5-5 and TRBJ2-2; TRBD2 matches at 8 bases. The germline V gene encodes CDR1 SGHKS and CDR2 YYEKEE (reference sequence). The J segment lost 10 bases and the V segment lost 1 base, leaving 9 bases of the junction unmatched. The length of the CDR3 is 15 residues. For the CDR3, the DNA is TGTGCCAGCAGCTTGTATGTCGGGGGGGCCGAGGAGCTGTTTTTT. This sequence encodes CASSLYVGGAEELFF.

The rearrangement links TRBV10-3 to TRBJ1-5, with D possibly TRBD1 on 5 matching bases. The CDR3 is 12 residues long. Trimming cost V 6 bases and J 9 bases, with 12 bases left between them. The V gene's germline CDR1 is ENHRY and CDR2 SYGVKD. CDR3 coding DNA: TGTGCCATCAGCGACGGACACTCGCCCCAGCATTTT. It is translated as CAISDGHSPQHF.

The rearrangement links TRBV6-5 to TRBJ2-5; D is unresolved. CDR3 size: 13 residues. The V gene's germline CDR1 is MNHEY and CDR2 SVGAGI. V lost 0 bases and J 4 bases, leaving 6 bases between the germline ends. For the CDR3, the DNA is TGTGCCAGCAGTTACTCCGTGTTAGAGACCCAGTACTTC. Translation gives CASSYSVLETQYF.

The J gene is TRBJ2-7, the V gene TRBV6-6; TRBD1 matches at 8 bases. CDR1 is MNHNY and CDR2 is SVGAGI in the germline V gene (reference sequence). The CDR3 is made up of 13 amino acids. V was clipped by 8 bases and J by 3 bases; unmatched bases: 6. This CDR3 reads CASDYRGVYEQYF. The CDR3 DNA follows: TGTGCCAGCGACTACAGGGGGGTCTACGAGCAGTACTTC.

The chain combines TRBV2 with TRBJ1-1, with a weak D call TRBD1 (6 bases). V dropped 6 bases and J dropped 1 base, with 27 bases sitting between them. CDR3 length: 19 amino acids. Germline V gives CDR1 SNHLY, CDR2 FYNNEI. In DNA form, the CDR3 reads TGTGCCAGCAGATTCCCTAGTGGGGGGCAAGAACCGACGAACACTGAAGCTTTCTTT. Translated: CASRFPSGGQEPTNTEAFF. Full variable domain (missing parts from reference TRBV2 and TRBJ1-1): EPEVTQTPSHQVTQMGQEVILRCVPISNHLYFYWYRQILGQKVEFLVSFYNNEISEKSEIFDDQFSVERPDGSNFTLKIRSTKLEDSAMYFCASRFPSGGQEPTNTEAFFGQGTRLTVV.

The rearrangement links TRBV9 to TRBJ1-5; 7 bases fit TRBD1. From germline, CDR1 is SGDLS and CDR2 YYNGEE. Germline trimming cut 4 bases from V and 2 bases from J; bases unmatched to any gene: 9. The CDR3 length is 16 residues. The CDR3 is CASSSAGTARNQPQHF. DNA of the CDR3: TGTGCCAGCAGCAGTGCCGGGACAGCCCGCAATCAGCCCCAGCATTTT.

V and J are TRBV11-2 and TRBJ2-7; TRBD1 or TRBD2 may be the D gene (5 bases each). Trimming left V 6 bases short and J 1 base short, with 22 bases between. In germline, CDR1 is SGHAT, CDR2 FQNNGV. This CDR3 comprises 17 residues. The CDR3, as DNA: TGTGCCAGCAGTACCTCGGGGTGGGGCCACCTATCCTACGAGCAGTACTTC. This encodes CASSTSGWGHLSYEQYF.

Written as DNA, the CDR3 is TGCGCCAGCAGCCAAGACAGTACTATTAATTCACCCCTCCACTTT. Its protein product is CASSQDSTINSPLHF. The chain employs TRBV4-1 and TRBJ1-6; no definite D call. Trimming removed 0 bases at V and 6 bases at J, with 9 bases between. The CDR3 extends over 15 amino acids. Germline V gene lookup returns CDR1 MGHRA and CDR2 YSYEKL.

This clonotype appeared many times. The V call is TRBV7-2, the J call TRBJ2-5, with a possible D match to TRBD1 (5 bases). Trimming removed 0 bases from V and 5 bases from J, with 7 bases in between. Germline V lookup: CDR1 SGHTA, CDR2 FQGNSA. CDR3 length equals 13 residues. The CDR3 nucleotides are TGTGCCAGCAGCTTAGCCAGGGATGAGACCCAGTACTTC. This translates into CASSLARDETQYF.

The genes are TRBV29-1 and TRBJ2-7; 9 bases line up with TRBD1. The germline V gene has CDR1 SQVTM and CDR2 ANQGSEA. The V segment lost 5 bases and the J segment 3 bases; nucleotides outside the gene matches: 8. The CDR3 totals 14 residues. CDR3 nucleotide sequence: TGCAGCGTTCCCGGGACAGGGCACAACTACGAGCAGTACTTC. Translated: CSVPGTGHNYEQYF.

CDR3 DNA sequence: TGCAGTCTGATCCTAGGGGGCTTTGGCTACACCTTC. It encodes CSLILGGFGYTF. This chain joins TRBV20-1 and TRBJ1-2, with 7 bases lining up with TRBD1. The CDR3 spans 12 residues. The germline V gene encodes CDR1 DFQATT and CDR2 SNEGSKA (reference sequence). J gave up 7 bases and V 8 bases, and 10 bases lay outside the gene matches.

This clonotype has a count of ten or more. This chain joins TRBV2 and TRBJ2-7, with 11 bases matching TRBD1. Germline V CDR1 and CDR2: SNHLY, FYNNEI. This CDR3 has 14 residues. Losses at the gene ends were 6 bases for V and 5 bases for J; bases not matched to a gene: 6. CDR3 coding DNA: TGTGCCAGCAGCTTACGGACAGGGGGCGACGAGCAGTACTTC. This gives the protein CASSLRTGGDEQYF.

This clonotype was counted between two and nine times. The conserved closing phenylalanine or tryptophan is absent in this CDR3, likely reflecting a read error. In DNA, the CDR3 is TGCAGTGCTAGAGGCGGGACCGCCCGGACTGAAGCTTTCTCT. Amino acid sequence: CSARGGTARTEAFS. The chain employs TRBV20-1 and TRBJ1-1; weak D call: TRBD1 (5 bases). The CDR3 has 14 residues. V was pared by 1 base and J by 5 bases, with 14 bases between. Looked up from germline, CDR1 is DFQATT and CDR2 is SNEGSKA (reference sequence).

This clonotype was counted ten times or more. The genes are TRBV20-1 and TRBJ2-6; maybe TRBD2 (6 bases). The CDR3 has 14 residues. Trimming left V 6 bases short and J 4 bases short, with 13 bases between. Germline V gene data show CDR1 as DFQATT and CDR2 as SNEGSKA (reference sequence). CDR3 protein: CSAQGGNGANVLTF. The CDR3 region has the DNA TGCAGTGCCCAGGGAGGCAACGGGGCCAACGTCCTGACTTTC.

Ten or more counts support this clonotype. The CDR3 DNA is TGTGCCAGCGCGGGGGTCAGTGCCAATTCACCCCTCCACTTT. Its protein product is CASAGVSANSPLHF. The genes are TRBV27 and TRBJ1-6; TRBD1 might be the D (5 bases). CDR1 MNHEY and CDR2 SMNVEV come from the germline V gene (reference sequence). V shed 8 bases and J shed 7 bases, with 15 bases lying between them. This CDR3 contains 14 residues.

This clonotype was seen more than once but under ten times. J is TRBJ2-7 and V is TRBV3-1, with 8 bases lining up with TRBD1. CDR1 is LGHDT and CDR2 is YNNKEL in the germline V gene (reference sequence). The V gene end was trimmed by 4 bases and the J gene end by 3 bases; junction bases not matched to a gene: 8. The CDR3 is made up of 15 amino acids. The DNA of the CDR3 is TGTGCCAGCAGCCCGACCCGGGACAGGCTCTACGAGCAGTACTTC. This translates into CASSPTRDRLYEQYF.

This clonotype has ten or more counts. This chain joins TRBV7-9 and TRBJ1-2; D is uncertain. Germline CDR1 and CDR2: SEHNR and FQNEAQ (reference sequence). The CDR3 is 14 residues long. Trimming cost V 4 bases and J 4 bases, with 13 bases left between them. The CDR3 is CASSWRTGIYGYTF. CDR3 nucleotides: TGTGCCAGCAGCTGGAGGACGGGTATCTATGGCTACACCTTC.

The chain uses TRBV2 and TRBJ1-5; the match to TRBD1 covers 8 bases. Germline V gives CDR1 SNHLY, CDR2 FYNNEI. V trimming: 8 bases; J trimming: 2 bases; junction bases outside the gene matches: 8. This CDR3 is 15 amino acids long. CDR3 DNA: TGTGCCAGCCGGGACAGGTTTCCTGGCAATCAGCCCCAGCATTTT. Protein: CASRDRFPGNQPQHF. Supplemented by reference TRBV2 and TRBJ1-5, the full variable domain reads EPEVTQTPSHQVTQMGQEVILRCVPISNHLYFYWYRQILGQKVEFLVSFYNNEISEKSEIFDDQFSVERPDGSNFTLKIRSTKLEDSAMYFCASRDRFPGNQPQHFGDGTRLSIL.